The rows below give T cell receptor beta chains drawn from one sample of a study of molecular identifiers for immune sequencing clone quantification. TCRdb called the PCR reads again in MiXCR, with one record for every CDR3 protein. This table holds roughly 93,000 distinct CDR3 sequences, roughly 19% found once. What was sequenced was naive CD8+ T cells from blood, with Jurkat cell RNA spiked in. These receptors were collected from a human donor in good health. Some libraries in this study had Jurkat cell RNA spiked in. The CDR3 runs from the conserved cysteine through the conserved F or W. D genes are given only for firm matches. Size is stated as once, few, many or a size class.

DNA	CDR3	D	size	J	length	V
TGTGCCAGCAGACTAACATTTCCGGAAAAACTGTTTTTT	CASRLTFPEKLFF	.	many	TRBJ1-4	13	TRBV12-3/TRBV12-4
TGCGCCAGCAGCTTGTACGGGGTATTCAGCACAGATACGCAGTATTTT	CASSLYGVFSTDTQYF	.	many	TRBJ2-3	16	TRBV5-1
TGCAGTGCTAACCCAGGGTTAAAGGATTCACCCCTCCACTTT	CSANPGLKDSPLHF	.	many	TRBJ1-6	14	TRBV20-1
TGTGCCAGTAGTATGGGGTTCACTGAAGCTTTCTTT	CASSMGFTEAFF	.	many	TRBJ1-1	12	TRBV19
TGTGCCAGCAGCTTCGGGGACCGCTCCTACAATGAGCAGTTCTTC	CASSFGDRSYNEQFF	.	medium-sized	TRBJ2-1	15	TRBV5-6
TGCAGTGCTAGGCTGCCAGCCAAAAACATTCAGTACTTC	CSARLPAKNIQYF	.	many	TRBJ2-4	13	TRBV20-1
TGTGCCAGCAGTCTACGGACAGACTACACCGGGGAGCTGTTTTTT	CASSLRTDYTGELFF	.	many	TRBJ2-2	15	TRBV6-5
TGTGCCACCAGTGCTACCGGGGAGCTGTTTTTT	CATSATGELFF	.	many	TRBJ2-2	11	TRBV24-1
TGTGCCAGCAGTTTAGGGGCCGGGGAGCTGTTTTTT	CASSLGAGELFF	.	many	TRBJ2-2	12	TRBV5-4
TGCAGCGTGCGGGGTTACGCCACCTACGAGCAGTACTTC	CSVRGYATYEQYF	.	many	TRBJ2-7	13	TRBV29-1
TGTGCCAGTAAAACCGGGACACCCAACGAAAAACTGTTTTTT	CASKTGTPNEKLFF	.	many	TRBJ1-4	14	TRBV19
TGCAGTGCTAGAGATATTAGGCAGGGGATGAACTATGGCTACACCTTC	CSARDIRQGMNYGYTF	.	many	TRBJ1-2	16	TRBV20-1
TGCGCCAGCAGCCAAGTCGTTGGGGTACAAGAGACCCAGTACTTC	CASSQVVGVQETQYF	.	many	TRBJ2-5	15	TRBV4-3
TGTGCCAGCAGCGTAGATTATCAGCCCCAGCATTTT	CASSVDYQPQHF	.	many	TRBJ1-5	12	TRBV7-8
TGTGCCAGTAGTATGATTGGCGGATCCGGGGAGCTGTTTTTT	CASSMIGGSGELFF	.	many	TRBJ2-2	14	TRBV19
TGTGCCAGCAGTTACAGGACTAGCGCTCACAATGAGCAGTTCTTC	CASSYRTSAHNEQFF	TRBD2	many	TRBJ2-1	15	TRBV6-2/TRBV6-3
TGTGCCAGCAGCACAATAGGGACAGGAAGCTCCTACAATGAGCAGTTCTTC	CASSTIGTGSSYNEQFF	TRBD1	many	TRBJ2-1	17	TRBV28
TGTGCCAGCAGCCTACCGGGCCTAGAGCAGTTCTTC	CASSLPGLEQFF	.	many	TRBJ2-1	12	TRBV14
TGCGCCAGCAGTGAGCGGACAGGTACGAAGCAGTACTTC	CASSERTGTKQYF	TRBD1	many	TRBJ2-7	13	TRBV10-1